One sample yielded the 14 T cell receptor beta chains listed below, sequenced in a study of blood T cell repertoires in COVID-19. TCRdb's table, derived via immunoSEQ multiplex PCR, lists solely in-frame clones and lacks some. The sample lists roughly 83,000 clones, roughly 82% occurring once. Sequences were obtained from peripheral blood. These TCRs come from a man aged 50 to 59 with active COVID-19.

The J gene is TRBJ2-3, the V gene TRBV4-3, with 8 nucleotides matching TRBD2. The CDR3 extends over 18 amino acids. Germline CDR1 and CDR2: LGHNA and YSLEER. The trim removed 0 bases at V and 2 bases at J, leaving 10 bases unmatched. Written as DNA, the CDR3 is TGCGCCAGCAGCCAAGATATTACGGGAGGGCCCTCCACAGATACGCAGTATTTT. Translating it yields CASSQDITGGPSTDTQYF.

This chain uses TRBV28 with TRBJ1-5; TRBD1 matches at 7 bases. From germline, CDR1 is MDHEN and CDR2 SYDVKM. The CDR3 has 15 amino acids. The V segment lost 4 bases and the J segment 1 base; nucleotides outside the gene matches: 4. CDR3 sequence (DNA): TGTGCCAGCAGTTGGGACAGTAGAAGCAATCAGCCCCAGCATTTT. It translates to CASSWDSRSNQPQHF.

The V gene is TRBV7-9, the J gene TRBJ2-1; D not resolved. Trimming took 0 bases from V and 6 from J, leaving 6 bases between them. In germline, CDR1 is SEHNR, CDR2 FQNEAQ (reference sequence). This CDR3 has 13 residues. CDR3: CASSLAASNEQFF. DNA of the CDR3: TGTGCCAGCAGCTTAGCGGCCAGCAATGAGCAGTTCTTC.

The chain couples TRBV5-8 to TRBJ2-7; possible D gene TRBD1, 5 bases. Trimming removed 4 bases from V and 0 bases from J, with 11 bases in between. This CDR3 is built from 14 residues. From germline, CDR1 is SGHTS and CDR2 YDEGEE. The CDR3 DNA is TGTGCCAGCAGCGCCGGACACCCCTCCTACGAGCAGTACTTC. Residues: CASSAGHPSYEQYF.

This sequence joins TRBV28 and TRBJ1-1; the D gene is possibly TRBD1 (6 bases). This CDR3 is built from 16 residues. V dropped 5 bases and J dropped 1 base, with 17 bases sitting between them. Germline CDR1 and CDR2: MDHEN and SYDVKM. The CDR3 spells CASSIPGGARNTEAFF. DNA for the CDR3: TGTGCCAGCAGTATCCCTGGGGGGGCGAGGAACACTGAAGCTTTCTTT.

V is TRBV4-3 and J is TRBJ1-5; D is unclear. V lost 1 base to trimming and J lost 2 bases, with 6 bases between them. Germline lookup yields CDR1 LGHNA and CDR2 YSLEER. This CDR3 has 14 amino acids. The CDR3 region is CASSQGQGNQPQHF. The CDR3 DNA reads TGCGCCAGCAGCCAAGGGCAGGGCAATCAGCCCCAGCATTTT.

V usage is TRBV7-9 and J usage is TRBJ2-2, with a tentative D call TRBD1 (5 bases). The CDR3 is 14 residues long. CDR1 and CDR2 (germline): SEHNR, FQNEAQ (reference sequence). With 2 bases removed from V and 6 bases from J, the gap between germline ends came to 10 bases. CDR3 residues: CASSLNQGSGELFF. For the CDR3, the DNA is TGTGCCAGCAGCTTAAATCAGGGATCCGGGGAGCTGTTTTTT.

This clone has only one observation. The chain is built from TRBV6-6 and TRBJ2-3; tentatively, D is TRBD2 (5 bases). V was trimmed by 0 bases and J by 2 bases, leaving 12 bases between them. CDR3 size: 16 residues. Germline CDR1 reads MNHNY; CDR2 reads SVGAGI (reference sequence). For the CDR3, the DNA is TGTGCCAGCAGTTACTCGGGTAGCGATACCACAGATACGCAGTATTTT. Its protein product is CASSYSGSDTTDTQYF.

This clone was picked up one time. The rearrangement uses TRBV28 and TRBJ1-6, with 8 bases that match TRBD1. The CDR3 loop spans 19 amino acids. Trimming cost V 5 bases and J 4 bases; bases outside gene matches: 16. Germline loops: CDR1 MDHEN, CDR2 SYDVKM. The CDR3 region has the DNA TGTGCCAGCAGTCGACAACTAGGACAGGGCCCATCTTATAATTCACCCCTCCACTTT. It yields the protein CASSRQLGQGPSYNSPLHF.

This clone was seen just once. The chain has TRBV30 and TRBJ2-5, with 10 bases fitting TRBD2. CDR3 size: 14 residues. The germline V gene has CDR1 GTSNPN and CDR2 SVGIG (reference sequence). V gave up 6 bases and J gave up 5 bases; unmatched junction bases: 9. The CDR3 region is CACPSGGAGETQYF. Here the CDR3 DNA reads TGTGCCTGTCCAAGCGGGGGGGCCGGTGAGACCCAGTACTTC.

The chain has TRBV11-2 and TRBJ1-1; 8 bases map to TRBD1. Germline CDR1 reads SGHAT; CDR2 reads FQNNGV. The V and J ends lost 3 bases and 12 bases, in that order; junction bases with no gene match: 3. The CDR3 extends over 11 amino acids. In DNA, the CDR3 is TGTGCCAGCAGCTTCAGGACAGGGCCTTTCTTT. Translation: CASSFRTGPFF. Full variable domain (rest looked up from reference TRBV11-2 and TRBJ1-1): EAGVAQSPRYKIIEKRQSVAFWCNPISGHATLYWYQQILGQGPKLLIQFQNNGVVDDSQLPKDRFSAERLKGVDSTLKIQPAKLEDSAVYLCASSFRTGPFFGQGTRLTVV.

J is TRBJ2-2 and V is TRBV29-1, with 8 bases fitting TRBD1. The CDR3 is 14 amino acids. Germline V gives CDR1 SQVTM, CDR2 ANQGSEA. The junction had 4 bases not matched to a gene; V was cut back by 5 bases and J by 2 bases. CDR3 sequence reads: CSVTDRVNTGELFF. CDR3 DNA sequence: TGCAGCGTTACGGACAGGGTTAACACCGGGGAGCTGTTTTTT.

This clone occurred a few times. The rearrangement uses TRBV27 and TRBJ1-1; 9 bases match TRBD1. CDR1 and CDR2 (germline): MNHEY, SMNVEV (reference sequence). CDR3 length equals 14 residues. V was pared by 5 bases and J by 3 bases, with 4 bases of the junction left unmatched. CDR3 residues: CASSPHRGHTEAFF. CDR3 bases: TGTGCCAGCAGTCCCCACAGGGGGCACACTGAAGCTTTCTTT.

In DNA, the CDR3 is TGCAGCGTTCACGGACAGGTTGTCGAGAACACTGAAGCTTTCTTT. Amino acid sequence: CSVHGQVVENTEAFF. This rearrangement joins TRBV29-1 to TRBJ1-1, with TRBD1 identical over 7 bases. The junction had 10 bases not matched to a gene; V was cut back by 5 bases and J by 1 base. CDR3 length: 15 amino acids. Germline CDR1 is SQVTM and CDR2 is ANQGSEA. Full variable domain (remainder filled in from reference TRBV29-1 and TRBJ1-1): SAVISQKPSRDICQRGTSLTIQCQVDSQVTMMFWYRQQPGQSLTLIATANQGSEATYESGFVIDKFPISRPNLTFSTLTVSNMSPEDSSIYLCSVHGQVVENTEAFFGQGTRLTVV.